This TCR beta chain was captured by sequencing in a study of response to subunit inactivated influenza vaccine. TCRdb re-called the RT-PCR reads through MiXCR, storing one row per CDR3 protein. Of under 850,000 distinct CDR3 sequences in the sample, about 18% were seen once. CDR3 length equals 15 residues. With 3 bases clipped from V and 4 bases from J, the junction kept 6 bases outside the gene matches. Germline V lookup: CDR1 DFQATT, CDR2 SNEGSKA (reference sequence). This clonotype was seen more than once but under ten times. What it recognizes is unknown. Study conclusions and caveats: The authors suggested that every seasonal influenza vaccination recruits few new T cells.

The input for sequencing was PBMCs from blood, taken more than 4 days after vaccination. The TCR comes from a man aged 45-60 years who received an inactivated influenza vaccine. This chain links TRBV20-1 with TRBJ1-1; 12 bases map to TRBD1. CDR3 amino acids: CSARGQGASGTEAFF. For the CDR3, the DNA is TGCAGTGCTAGGGGACAGGGGGCTTCGGGCACTGAAGCTTTCTTT.